This T cell receptor (beta chain) was obtained from a study of blood T cell repertoires in COVID-19. Study in general: Donors in the United States, Italy and Spain gave samples during acute or convalescent COVID-19. T cells, B-cell-depleted T cells, or PBMCs provided the cDNA or gDNA that served as material.

The germline V gene encodes CDR1 SEHNR and CDR2 FQNEAQ (reference sequence). The V gene end was trimmed by 1 base and the J gene end by 1 base; junction bases not matched to a gene: 2. This CDR3 comprises 15 residues. With regard to this clone: This sample also contains other DNA sequences that code for the same CDR3.

Assay used: immunoSEQ multiplex PCR; TCRdb lists only in-frame clones, some missing. The table includes about 400,000 clones, approximately 90% detected once. This chain connects TRBV7-9 to TRBJ2-3; 7 bases line up with TRBD2. Sequencing input: peripheral blood. The TCR originated in a woman between 25 and 40 years old with acute or convalescent COVID-19. The CDR3 here is CASSLVSGGTDTQYF. CDR3 nucleotides: TGTGCCAGCAGCTTAGTGAGCGGGGGCACAGATACGCAGTATTTT.